This T cell receptor (beta chain) was sequenced during a study of blood T cell repertoires in COVID-19 (TCRdb year 2020). Concerning the study at large: Collaborator samples came from the United States, Italy and Spain and covered acute and convalescent phases of COVID-19. The material from the prospective study consisted of cDNA or gDNA derived from T cells, B-cell-depleted T cells, or PBMCs. Subjects who had been exposed to COVID-19, were actively infected with it, or had recovered from it provided the deeply sampled blood TCRbeta repertoires that made up the dataset. The repertoires were released in a freely available public database meant as a resource for research on the immune response to SARS-CoV-2. Samples were obtained from the ongoing ImmuneRACE study (first 160 participants) and from about 1,300 subjects provided by 6 global collaborators. Nearly every sample came with metadata listing a de-identified subject ID, COVID-19 status, age in years and sex. Where available, HLA class I and class II types were obtained from metadata supplied by the sample provider rather than from assay-based typing. Broad study findings and their caveats: How much clinical and demographic metadata was included differed by source and by participant, and the metadata was provided uncurated.

The CDR3 runs 17 amino acids, cysteine and phenylalanine included. Solely the CDR3 DNA is kept, with 51 bases framed from the first base. V lost 2 bases and J lost 4 bases, and the count of bases not matched to a germline gene is 4. CDR1 is given as MNHNS and CDR2 as SASEGT, both from the germline V gene. The collaborating institutions used their own protocols to collect whole blood in K2EDTA tubes. Collaborator samples were shipped for TCRbeta analysis as frozen whole blood, isolated PBMCs, or DNA extracted from either sample type. This clone was picked up one time. The antigen it binds to is not known. Base qualities are not at hand, and no much larger clone is one base apart. TCRbeta CDR3 regions were amplified from genomic DNA using the immunoSEQ Assay, a bias-controlled multiplex PCR. The published analysis was carried out like this. The number of nucleated cells in each sample was estimated from the amplification of reference gene primers within the assay. To quantify the absolute abundance of each unique TCRbeta CDR3 rearrangement, sequence reads were collapsed and filtered. For each sample, productive Simpson clonality was calculated as the square root of Simpson's diversity index over productive rearrangements. Held by TCRdb, this immuneACCESS table contains in-frame sequences only and omits some clones. Under half of the omission traces to an unresolved V gene where checked; the cause of the rest is unknown. V and J calls and clone size come straight from that table; D and trimming were deduced from the DNA. The sample profile shows 250,000 or so clones; 84% of them were found once. 4% of the sample lies in the top ten.

The TCR originated in a man aged 50 to 60 with acute or convalescent COVID-19. Specimen: peripheral blood. This sequence uses TRBV6-1 and TRBJ2-1; 14 central bases correspond to TRBD2. The DNA sequence follows: TGTGCCAGCAGTGAACCGGGACTAGCGGGAGCATACAATGAGCAGTTCTTC. It specifies CASSEPGLAGAYNEQFF.